Shown below are 30 T cell receptor beta chains from a single sample sequenced in a study of identical twins (dated by TCRdb to 2015 to 2016). The library was made by 5' RACE. Sequencing used an Illumina HiSeq 2000. TCRdb redid the processing of the public reads, applying fastp at Q25 and MiXCR, and retained in-frame beta chains. Rows with a matching CDR3 protein are joined into one entry that keeps the most common DNA and genes. The sample has 350,000 to 500,000 distinct CDR3 sequences on record, roughly 18% of them singletons. The top ten constitute roughly an eighth of the sample. The sample was naive T cells sorted from blood. In light of the paper, this sample's cell subset or site label describes: cells isolated with a human naive T-cell isolation kit. These TCRs come from a middle-aged man in good health.

Ten or more counts support this clonotype. The gene calls are TRBV5-1 and TRBJ2-7, with D tentatively TRBD1 (6 bases). The ends were cut back, 4 bases at V and 2 bases at J, with 10 bases in the middle. Germline loops: CDR1 SGHRS, CDR2 YFSETQ. This CDR3 has 13 amino acids. The CDR3 nucleotides read TGCGCCAGCAGCGTTTGGGACACCTACGAGCAGTACTTC. As protein: CASSVWDTYEQYF.

In its sample, this clonotype was seen many times. The chain has TRBV28 and TRBJ2-2; TRBD1 matches at 9 bases. CDR1 and CDR2 from the germline V gene are MDHEN and SYDVKM. The junction had 6 bases not matched to a gene; V was cut back by 4 bases and J by 3 bases. This CDR3 region has 16 residues. DNA for the CDR3: TGTGCCAGCAGTTCTTTGTGGACAGGGGACACCGGGGAGCTGTTTTTT. Its translation: CASSSLWTGDTGELFF.

This chain connects TRBV20-1 to TRBJ2-7; D possibly uses TRBD1 or TRBD2 (5 bases each). CDR3 size: 14 residues. Germline CDR1 and CDR2: DFQATT and SNEGSKA (reference sequence). Trimming shortened V by 3 bases and J by 2 bases, and 14 bases separated the two germline ends. This CDR3 is CSASPGATTYEQYF. CDR3 in DNA: TGCAGTGCTAGCCCCGGGGCTACTACCTACGAGCAGTACTTC.

The V gene is TRBV6-1, the J gene TRBJ2-7, with D hard to call. CDR3 length: 12 residues. The V end lost 4 bases, the J end lost 6 bases, and 10 bases lay between the germline ends. Per the germline V gene, CDR1 is MNHNS and CDR2 is SASEGT. This chain's CDR3 is CASSVAISEQYF. CDR3 in DNA: TGTGCCAGCAGTGTCGCGATTAGCGAGCAGTACTTC.

This clonotype appeared a few times. The V and J genes are TRBV5-1 and TRBJ2-1; 11 bases map to TRBD2. The junction had 8 bases not matched to a gene; V was cut back by 0 bases and J by 9 bases. Germline V gene lookup returns CDR1 SGHRS and CDR2 YFSETQ. CDR3 length: 16 residues. The CDR3 loop is CASSLAATSGNGEQFF. CDR3 in DNA: TGCGCCAGCAGCTTGGCAGCGACTAGCGGGAACGGTGAGCAGTTCTTC.

This clonotype was seen repeatedly, ten times or more. The CDR3, as DNA: TGTGCCAGCGGACTAGCGGAGTACCAAGAGACCCAGTACTTC. It yields the protein CASGLAEYQETQYF. V and J are TRBV5-5 and TRBJ2-5; 10 nucleotides agree with TRBD2. Trimming took 7 bases from V and 0 from J; bases not matched to a gene: 3. Germline V gene data show CDR1 as SGHKS and CDR2 as YYEKEE (reference sequence). The CDR3 spans 14 residues.

This rearrangement joins TRBV5-1 to TRBJ2-6, with 7 bases that match TRBD1. The germline V gene encodes CDR1 SGHRS and CDR2 YFSETQ. V was clipped by 4 bases and J by 1 base; unmatched bases: 11. The CDR3 contains 18 residues. CDR3 residues: CASSIRQGHLSGANVLTF. The DNA of the CDR3 is TGCGCCAGCAGCATAAGACAGGGACATCTTTCTGGGGCCAACGTCCTGACTTTC.

The J gene is TRBJ2-1, the V gene TRBV6-1; no definite D call. The CDR3 totals 18 residues. V was trimmed by 0 bases and J by 0 bases, leaving 15 bases between them. Germline CDR1 reads MNHNS; CDR2 reads SASEGT. The CDR3 coding sequence is TGTGCCAGCAGTGAAGCGATGGTATGGTATAGCTCCTACAATGAGCAGTTCTTC. Translated, it gives CASSEAMVWYSSYNEQFF.

This clonotype has more than one count but fewer than ten. CDR3 bases: TGCGCCAGCAGCTTGGGGACGGAAAGCTACGAGCAGTACTTC. Translation gives CASSLGTESYEQYF. The V and J genes are TRBV5-1 and TRBJ2-7, with unresolved D. V was trimmed by 0 bases and J by 3 bases, leaving 10 bases between them. This CDR3 is 14 amino acids long. Germline values: CDR1 SGHRS, CDR2 YFSETQ.

The rearrangement uses TRBV27 and TRBJ2-7; D gene unclear. V lost 8 bases and J lost 2, with 16 bases in between. Germline V CDR1 and CDR2: MNHEY, SMNVEV (reference sequence). The CDR3 contains 14 residues. For the CDR3, the DNA is TGTGCCAGCGGCCACCGAGGCAGTACCTACGAGCAGTACTTC. Residues: CASGHRGSTYEQYF.

This clonotype appeared once. CDR3 protein: CASSLHGQGLRYEQYF. CDR3 DNA: TGTGCCAGCAGCCTGCATGGACAGGGGTTGAGGTACGAGCAGTACTTC. The chain is built from TRBV3-1 and TRBJ2-7, with 9 bases identical to TRBD1. The CDR3 consists of 16 residues. Germline values: CDR1 LGHDT, CDR2 YNNKEL (reference sequence). The V and J ends lost 4 bases and 4 bases, in that order; junction bases with no gene match: 11.

This clonotype was seen just once. V gene TRBV11-2 combines with J gene TRBJ2-2, with a possible D match to TRBD1 (6 bases). This CDR3 is built from 16 residues. The germline gives CDR1 SGHAT, CDR2 FQNNGV. V was clipped by 3 bases and J by 1 base, with 12 bases between them. CDR3 residues: CASSFLGGENTGELFF. CDR3 sequence (DNA): TGTGCCAGCAGCTTTTTAGGGGGAGAGAACACCGGGGAGCTGTTTTTT.

This clonotype was recorded a few times. The V call is TRBV7-6, the J call TRBJ2-7; D is ambiguous. The V gene lost 0 bases and the J gene lost 12 bases, with 6 bases spanning the gap. CDR1 and CDR2 (germline): SGHVS, FNYEAQ. The length of the CDR3 is 10 residues. The CDR3 sequence: CASSLAGRYF. The CDR3 DNA is TGTGCCAGCAGCTTAGCAGGTCGGTACTTC.

The CDR3 reads CASSYSPVAYNEQFF. DNA for the CDR3: TGTGCCAGCAGTTACTCGCCGGTTGCCTACAATGAGCAGTTCTTC. The genes are TRBV6-5 and TRBJ2-1; no clear D gene. The CDR3 runs to 15 residues. CDR1 is MNHEY, CDR2 SVGAGI, per germline. The V end was cut by 0 bases, the J end by 2 bases, with 8 bases between.

This clonotype was recorded a few times. This rearrangement joins TRBV27 to TRBJ2-7, with D possibly being TRBD2 (6 bases). Germline CDR1 and CDR2: MNHEY and SMNVEV (reference sequence). V dropped 2 bases and J dropped 5 bases, with 16 bases sitting between them. This CDR3 is built from 15 residues. In DNA, the CDR3 is TGTGCCAGCAGTTTACGGGCCGGGGGTGCCCACGAGCAGTACTTC. Translating it yields CASSLRAGGAHEQYF.

This clonotype was counted between two and nine times. This sequence joins TRBV24-1 and TRBJ2-5, with a possible D match to TRBD2 (6 bases). Germline lookup yields CDR1 KGHDR and CDR2 SFDVKD. V dropped 5 bases and J dropped 1 base, with 13 bases sitting between them. The CDR3 runs to 15 residues. CDR3: CATSVVWGVQETQYF. The DNA of the CDR3 is TGTGCCACCAGTGTAGTGTGGGGGGTCCAAGAGACCCAGTACTTC.

This clonotype was seen at least ten times. The rearrangement links TRBV3-1 to TRBJ1-6; a possible D gene is TRBD1 (5 bases). The germline V and J ends were trimmed by 3 bases and 7 bases, with 13 bases remaining between them. The CDR3 length is 15 residues. Germline V gene sequence: CDR1 LGHDT, CDR2 YNNKEL (reference sequence). The CDR3: CASSQLRDGNSPLHF. The DNA for the CDR3 is TGTGCCAGCAGCCAGCTCCGGGACGGGAATTCACCCCTCCACTTT.

The chain carries TRBV7-8 and TRBJ2-1, with 8 bases matching TRBD1. The CDR3 covers 13 residues. The trim removed 6 bases at V and 6 bases at J, leaving 4 bases unmatched. The germline V gene encodes CDR1 SGHVS and CDR2 FQNEAQ. DNA for the CDR3: TGTGCCAGCAGGCAGGACAGGGCCAATGAGCAGTTCTTC. Its protein is CASRQDRANEQFF.

Ten or more counts support this clonotype. The CDR3 sequence is CASSPSNSNQPQHF. CDR3 coding DNA: TGCGCCAGCAGCCCTTCCAACAGCAATCAGCCCCAGCATTTT. This sequence joins TRBV4-3 and TRBJ1-5, with no clear D. Germline CDR1 is LGHNA and CDR2 is YSLEER. The CDR3 covers 14 residues. V was shortened by 4 bases and J by 1 base, with 8 bases between the two germline ends.

This clonotype was seen many times. The chain carries TRBV18 and TRBJ2-7; TRBD1 matches 9 bases. CDR1 and CDR2 (germline): KGHSH, LQKENI. This CDR3 has 14 amino acids. The ends lost 5 bases at V and 6 bases at J; junction bases unmatched: 8. The CDR3 here is CASSTGTGMIEQYF. The CDR3 DNA sequence: TGTGCCAGCTCAACGGGGACAGGGATGATCGAGCAGTACTTC.

The CDR3 DNA sequence: TGCAGTGCTAGCCCCCCCGATGGAGGGTGGGGCGAGCAGTACTTC. Amino acids: CSASPPDGGWGEQYF. The rearrangement links TRBV20-1 to TRBJ2-7, with a tentative D call TRBD2 (6 bases). V gave up 3 bases and J gave up 6 bases, with 21 bases separating them. Per the germline V gene, CDR1 is DFQATT and CDR2 is SNEGSKA (reference sequence). CDR3 length: 15 residues.

V is TRBV20-1 and J is TRBJ2-1, with 7 bases fitting TRBD2. Germline values: CDR1 DFQATT, CDR2 SNEGSKA (reference sequence). With V trimmed by 7 bases and J by 0 bases, 6 bases remained unmatched. The CDR3 contains 14 residues. In nucleotides, the CDR3 is TGCAGTGTTAGTCCGGGGGGCTCCTACAATGAGCAGTTCTTC. This translates into CSVSPGGSYNEQFF.

The chain employs TRBV6-2 or TRBV6-3 and TRBJ1-1, with D uncertain. Germline V gene sequence: CDR1 MNHEY, CDR2 SVGEGT. This CDR3 has 11 residues. The V gene lost 5 bases and the J gene lost 11 bases, with 12 bases spanning the gap. This CDR3 is CASSHKGDAFF. The CDR3 nucleotides are TGTGCCAGCAGTCACAAGGGTGATGCTTTCTTT.

The chain is built from TRBV14 and TRBJ1-4, with TRBD1 matching over 8 bases. The CDR3 totals 15 residues. Trimming took 4 bases from V and 4 from J; bases not matched to a gene: 5. CDR1 is SGHDN and CDR2 is FVKESK in the germline V gene. This CDR3 reads CASSPRTGSNEKLFF. CDR3 in DNA: TGTGCCAGCAGCCCCCGGACAGGGAGTAATGAAAAACTGTTTTTT.

The chain's CDR3 is CSARTGRETQYF. CDR3 coding DNA: TGCAGTGCGAGGACAGGGAGGGAGACCCAGTACTTC. The rearrangement uses TRBV20-1 and TRBJ2-5, with 8 bases fitting TRBD1. CDR1 DFQATT and CDR2 SNEGSKA come from the germline V gene (reference sequence). Trimming at V came to 6 bases and at J to 5 bases, leaving 5 bases not matched to a gene. The CDR3 spans 12 residues.

The V and J genes are TRBV20-1 and TRBJ2-2, with 7 bases lining up with TRBD2. Trimming removed 2 bases from V and 4 bases from J; junction bases left unmatched: 10. The CDR3 covers 16 residues. Germline V gene lookup returns CDR1 DFQATT and CDR2 SNEGSKA (reference sequence). CDR3 region: CSARPQRDWGTGELFF. CDR3 bases: TGCAGTGCTAGACCCCAGCGGGACTGGGGCACCGGGGAGCTGTTTTTT.

This clonotype was seen a single time. The J gene is TRBJ2-1, the V gene TRBV10-3, with 9 bases fitting TRBD1. V shed 11 bases, J shed 12 bases, and the junction held 26 bases outside the gene matches. Germline CDR1 and CDR2: ENHRY and SYGVKD. This CDR3 contains 17 residues. This chain's CDR3 is CAAHSNPEGQGYDVQFF. CDR3 nucleotides: TGTGCCGCGCACTCTAATCCGGAGGGACAGGGATACGACGTGCAGTTCTTC.

Only a few counts were recorded for this clonotype. V and J are TRBV11-2 and TRBJ2-3, with TRBD2 matching over 8 bases. Unmatched junction bases numbered 20, after V lost 5 bases and J lost 1 base. There are 20 residues in the CDR3. Germline V gene sequence: CDR1 SGHAT, CDR2 FQNNGV. The CDR3 here is CASSVPSLADPLAGTDTQYF. The CDR3 region has the DNA TGTGCCAGCAGCGTTCCTTCACTAGCGGACCCTCTAGCGGGCACAGATACGCAGTATTTT.

This clonotype appeared many times. The chain joins TRBV10-3 to TRBJ2-5; 12 bases map to TRBD2. Per germline, CDR1 ENHRY and CDR2 SYGVKD. Losses at the gene ends were 4 bases for V and 1 base for J; bases not matched to a gene: 4. CDR3 size: 16 residues. DNA of the CDR3: TGTGCCATCAGTGGCACTAGCGGGGGGTTCCAAGAGACCCAGTACTTC. Its protein is CAISGTSGGFQETQYF.

This clonotype turned up a few times. V gene TRBV29-1 combines with J gene TRBJ2-1, with D possibly being TRBD2 (6 bases). This CDR3 region has 17 residues. CDR1 is SQVTM and CDR2 is ANQGSEA in the germline V gene. V was clipped by 1 base and J by 0 bases, with 16 bases between them. The CDR3 DNA reads TGCAGCGTTGAAGGGGTCGGCGGGAAGAGCTCCTACAATGAGCAGTTCTTC. Protein: CSVEGVGGKSSYNEQFF.